The 14 T cell receptor beta chains reported below all come from one sample, sequenced in a study of human T cells and chemical hapten exposure. Time point noted: pre-sensitization, week 0. Treatment: therapeutic diphenylcyclopropenone sensitization with weekly scalp DPC. A single record per CDR3 protein comes from TCRdb applying MiXCR to the RACE reads. The sample has 200,000 to 300,000 distinct CDR3 sequences, 7.5% to 10% seen once; the top ten hold 2% to 2.5%. Material: whole blood, obtained in connection with sensitization to the hapten diphenylcyclopropenone (DPC). These receptors were taken from a woman aged 40 to 49 with alopecia areata. Some clones in this sample may be carry-over from other donors' samples.

The rearrangement links TRBV28 to TRBJ2-1, with D maybe TRBD2 (6 bases). This CDR3 contains 15 residues. V shed 3 bases and J shed 3 bases, with 12 bases lying between them. Germline assignment: CDR1 MDHEN and CDR2 SYDVKM. The DNA of the CDR3 is TGTGCCAGCAGTTTCGAGGTGGGGGGCTACAATGAGCAGTTCTTC. Its protein is CASSFEVGGYNEQFF.

Only a few counts were recorded for this clonotype. The V and J genes are TRBV10-3 and TRBJ2-3; D gene ambiguous. V lost 10 bases, J lost 4 bases, and 9 bases lay in between. CDR3 length: 11 residues. The germline gives CDR1 ENHRY, CDR2 SYGVKD. As DNA, the CDR3 is TGTGCCACAAGTAATCCAGATACGCAGTATTTT. It codes for CATSNPDTQYF.

This clonotype has at least ten counts. The chain combines TRBV27 with TRBJ1-6, with D perhaps matching TRBD1 (6 bases). Trimming cost V 5 bases and J 10 bases, with 15 bases left between them. This CDR3 contains 14 residues. Germline assignment: CDR1 MNHEY and CDR2 SMNVEV (reference sequence). CDR3 region: CASSQQGFGSPLHF. CDR3 sequence (DNA): TGTGCCAGCAGTCAACAGGGTTTCGGATCACCCCTCCACTTT.

The rearrangement uses TRBV7-6 and TRBJ2-1; perhaps TRBD2 as D (5 bases). From germline, CDR1 is SGHVS and CDR2 FNYEAQ. The V end was cut by 1 base, the J end by 6 bases, with 13 bases between. CDR3 length: 15 residues. CDR3 region: CASSLGIAPSNEQFF. CDR3 bases: TGTGCCAGCAGCTTAGGAATAGCGCCCTCCAATGAGCAGTTCTTC.

This clonotype was observed at least ten times. This chain uses TRBV4-2 with TRBJ2-6; D may be TRBD2 (5 bases). Trimming took 0 bases from V and 2 from J, leaving 14 bases between them. Germline V CDR1 and CDR2: LGHNA, YNFKEQ. The CDR3 totals 18 residues. CDR3 residues: CASSQEARAGPGANVLTF. The CDR3 DNA is TGTGCCAGCAGCCAAGAGGCGAGGGCCGGCCCTGGGGCCAACGTCCTGACTTTC.

This clonotype occurred a few times. The chain combines TRBV7-9 with TRBJ1-2; TRBD1 matches at 8 bases. The V segment lost 3 bases and the J segment 0 bases; nucleotides outside the gene matches: 15. CDR3 length: 19 residues. Germline V gene data show CDR1 as SEHNR and CDR2 as FQNEAQ (reference sequence). The CDR3 region is CASSLSVWTGKAPNYGYTF. Written as DNA, the CDR3 is TGTGCCAGCAGCTTGAGTGTTTGGACAGGGAAGGCGCCTAACTATGGCTACACCTTC. Complete variable domain (other parts from reference TRBV7-9 and TRBJ1-2): DTGVSQNPRHKITKRGQNVTFRCDPISEHNRLYWYRQTLGQGPEFLTYFQNEAQLEKSRLLSDRFSAERPKGSFSTLEIQRTEQGDSAMYLCASSLSVWTGKAPNYGYTFGSGTRLTVV.

The chain employs TRBV4-2 and TRBJ2-7; the match to TRBD2 covers 9 bases. The CDR3 length is 15 residues. Trimming took 1 base from V and 3 from J; bases not matched to a gene: 4. Germline V CDR1 and CDR2: LGHNA, YNFKEQ. CDR3 residues: CASSQAYSGSYEQYF. DNA for the CDR3: TGTGCCAGCAGCCAAGCGTATAGCGGGAGCTACGAGCAGTACTTC.

This clonotype was observed a handful of times. CDR3 amino acids: CASSVGVAGGPYDEQFF. The CDR3 coding sequence is TGTGCCAGCAGCGTAGGAGTAGCGGGAGGGCCGTACGATGAGCAGTTCTTC. The chain couples TRBV9 to TRBJ2-1, with TRBD2 identical over 11 bases. Germline V gene data show CDR1 as SGDLS and CDR2 as YYNGEE. The CDR3 spans 17 residues. Trimming took 0 bases from V and 8 from J; bases not matched to a gene: 10.

This clonotype was seen many times. This chain joins TRBV7-2 and TRBJ1-4; tentatively, D is TRBD1 (6 bases). Trimming took 1 base from V and 8 from J, leaving 14 bases between them. Germline V gene lookup returns CDR1 SGHTA and CDR2 FQGNSA. This CDR3 is built from 15 residues. The CDR3 is CASSLVGTFGEKLFF. The CDR3, as DNA: TGTGCCAGCAGCTTAGTGGGGACATTTGGGGAAAAACTGTTTTTT.

This clonotype was observed a handful of times. CDR3 loop: CASSWNPKGLSYEQYF. Written as DNA, the CDR3 is TGTGCCAGCAGTTGGAACCCGAAGGGGCTGTCCTACGAGCAGTACTTC. The chain carries TRBV28 and TRBJ2-7, with TRBD1 as a possible D gene (5 bases). The CDR3 covers 16 residues. Germline CDR1 reads MDHEN; CDR2 reads SYDVKM. V lost 4 bases to trimming and J lost 1 base, with 17 bases between them.

There are a few counts of this clonotype. The V call is TRBV10-3, the J call TRBJ2-1; TRBD1 is a possible D gene (5 bases). The germline V gene encodes CDR1 ENHRY and CDR2 SYGVKD. CDR3 length: 13 amino acids. The V end lost 7 bases, the J end lost 8 bases, and 15 bases lay between the germline ends. The CDR3 loop reads CAINQGPSYEQFF. CDR3 DNA sequence: TGTGCCATCAACCAGGGCCCTTCGTATGAGCAGTTCTTC.

At least ten counts were recorded for this clonotype. The chain employs TRBV27 and TRBJ2-2; 8 bases line up with TRBD1. The CDR3 consists of 17 residues. Germline V gives CDR1 MNHEY, CDR2 SMNVEV (reference sequence). V trimming: 5 bases; J trimming: 3 bases; junction bases outside the gene matches: 11. CDR3 bases: TGTGCCAGCAGTCCCCCCCGGACAGGGTCTCACACCGGGGAGCTGTTTTTT. Translation gives CASSPPRTGSHTGELFF.

The rearrangement uses TRBV7-2 and TRBJ2-5; tentative D call: TRBD2 (6 bases). CDR3 length: 17 amino acids. Trimming shortened V by 5 bases and J by 5 bases, and 24 bases separated the two germline ends. Germline CDR1 and CDR2: SGHTA and FQGNSA. CDR3 region: CASSRGERAGRGETQYF. CDR3 DNA sequence: TGTGCCAGCAGCCGAGGGGAGCGGGCGGGCCGGGGTGAGACCCAGTACTTC.

This rearrangement joins TRBV7-2 to TRBJ1-2, with no clear D. Per the germline V gene, CDR1 is SGHTA and CDR2 is FQGNSA. The CDR3 totals 13 residues. The V and J ends lost 7 bases and 4 bases respectively, with 13 bases between them. The DNA of the CDR3 is TGTGCCAGCAACCCAACGCCCTCCTATGGCTACACCTTC. It is translated as CASNPTPSYGYTF. Full variable domain (missing parts from reference TRBV7-2 and TRBJ1-2): GAGVSQSPSNKVTEKGKDVELRCDPISGHTALYWYRQSLGQGLEFLIYFQGNSAPDKSGLPSDRFSAERTGGSVSTLTIQRTQQEDSAVYLCASNPTPSYGYTFGSGTRLTVV.